This T cell receptor (beta chain) was sequenced for a study of blood T cell repertoires in COVID-19. Study-wide background: Spain, Italy and the United States supplied samples that represented acute and convalescent COVID-19. T cells, B-cell-depleted T cells, or PBMCs provided the cDNA or gDNA that served as material.

This clone came up once. The CDR3 sequence is 15 residues long. The V and J ends lost 1 base and 7 bases respectively, with 18 bases between them. Germline assignment: CDR1 SGHRS and CDR2 YFSETQ. In the study's own analysis: Reference gene primer amplification gave nucleated cell count estimates. Using immunoSEQ multiplex PCR, the repertoire was profiled, and TCRdb retains in-frame clones only, with some absent. That table supplies the V and J calls and clone size; D and trimming were determined from the DNA. The sample holds some 130,000 clones; around 89% are singletons and the top ten take about a tenth.

This TCR came from a man in his fifties or sixties with acute or convalescent COVID-19. The genes are TRBV5-1 and TRBJ2-7, with D hard to call. The specimen sequenced was peripheral blood. The CDR3, as DNA: TGCGCCAGCAGCTTGTCAGGTGCCGACCCCAATGAGCAGTACTTC. Its protein product is CASSLSGADPNEQYF.